A single TCR beta chain is shown here with its context. Seattle researchers signed up patients amid active infection and tracked them longitudinally. This CDR3 has 15 residues. The ends were cut back, 4 bases at V and 4 bases at J, with 13 bases in the middle. Per the germline V gene, CDR1 is SGHTA and CDR2 is FQGNSA. The data were taken from a study of blood T cell repertoires in COVID-19. About the research overall: Donors in the United States, Italy and Spain gave samples during acute or convalescent COVID-19. T cells, B-cell-depleted T cells, or PBMCs supplied cDNA or gDNA.

The data were produced by immunoSEQ multiplex PCR, yet TCRdb's version contains in-frame clones alone and is incomplete. The table includes 68,000 or so clones, 70% to 90% detected once. This TCR derives from a woman between 50 and 59 years old with COVID-19, enrolled during active disease. The sample taken for sequencing was peripheral blood. The V and J genes are TRBV7-2 and TRBJ2-2, with D possibly being TRBD2 (6 bases). In DNA, the CDR3 is TGTGCCAGCAGCTACTCGGGACTTTCCACCGGGGAGCTGTTTTTT. Its protein product is CASSYSGLSTGELFF.